Sequencing of this T cell receptor beta chain was carried out in a study of blood T cells in healthy people across ages. Sample-barcoded 5' priming and a J-beta primer mix drove a second PCR of about 7 to 11 cycles. TCRdb called the 5' RACE reads again in MiXCR, with one record for every CDR3 protein. The table shows about 760,000 distinct CDR3 sequences, with more than 50% occurring only once. Sequenced input: blood. The TCR comes from a man aged 35 to 55 in good health.

The chain's CDR3 is CASRRGGGNYGYTF. Written as DNA, the CDR3 is TGTGCCAGCAGGCGGGGGGGAGGGAACTATGGCTACACCTTC. The chain couples TRBV28 to TRBJ1-2; TRBD1 might be the D (5 bases). Trimming took off 6 bases at V and 2 bases at J, with 13 bases between the two ends. Germline V CDR1 and CDR2: MDHEN, SYDVKM. The CDR3 is 14 residues long.